The 23 T cell receptor beta chains below come from one sample, sequenced in a study of cytotoxic CD8 clonotypes in ibrutinib-treated CLL. Some clones are missing from TCRdb's copy, which holds only in-frame ones; the method was immunoSEQ multiplex PCR. This table has 250,000 or so clones, less than 75% appearing once. Here the sequenced sample was PBMCs, taken after 24 months of ibrutinib treatment. All receptors come from a human donor with chronic lymphocytic leukemia.

To note about this clone: Other DNA sequences from this sample encode an identical CDR3 as well. The genes are TRBV27 and TRBJ2-7; no reliable D call. Deletions cut 3 bases from V and 2 bases from J, with 11 bases between. Germline V CDR1 and CDR2: MNHEY, SMNVEV (reference sequence). CDR3 length: 14 residues. The CDR3 DNA sequence: TGTGCCAGCAGTTTGAGAGGTGTGACCTACGAGCAGTACTTC. Translating it yields CASSLRGVTYEQYF.

The V gene is TRBV5-4, the J gene TRBJ2-1; no reliable D call. The CDR3 spans 12 residues. V dropped 1 base and J dropped 5 bases, with 4 bases sitting between them. The germline gives CDR1 SGHNT, CDR2 YYREEE (reference sequence). The CDR3 nucleotides are TGTGCCAGCAGCTTGTATGACAATGAGCAGTTCTTC. As protein: CASSLYDNEQFF.

The V and J genes are TRBV5-4 and TRBJ2-5; maybe TRBD2 (5 bases). Between the trimmed V and J ends, which lost 1 base and 0 bases, there was a span of 10 bases. CDR1 SGHNT and CDR2 YYREEE come from the germline V gene (reference sequence). This CDR3 region has 15 residues. The DNA for the CDR3 is TGTGCCAGCAGCTTGACGGGGTCCTACCAAGAGACCCAGTACTTC. Its translation is CASSLTGSYQETQYF.

This rearrangement joins TRBV28 to TRBJ2-2; weak D call: TRBD1 (5 bases). Germline assignment: CDR1 MDHEN and CDR2 SYDVKM. This CDR3 has 15 amino acids. Deletions cut 2 bases from V and 6 bases from J, with 13 bases between. CDR3 residues: CASSLGAARAGELFF. In DNA form, the CDR3 reads TGTGCCAGCAGTTTAGGGGCGGCTCGAGCCGGGGAGCTGTTTTTT.

The V and J genes are TRBV11-2 and TRBJ2-2; D unclear. Between the trimmed V and J ends, which lost 5 bases and 0 bases, there was a span of 13 bases. Germline V CDR1 and CDR2: SGHAT, FQNNGV. This CDR3 has 16 residues. The CDR3 region is CASSAGIKPNTGELFF. CDR3 nucleotides: TGTGCCAGCAGCGCTGGAATCAAGCCGAACACCGGGGAGCTGTTTTTT.

This chain connects TRBV5-1 to TRBJ1-2; TRBD1 might be the D (6 bases). The CDR3 length is 13 residues. Deletions cut 2 bases from V and 8 bases from J, with 13 bases between. Germline V gene sequence: CDR1 SGHRS, CDR2 YFSETQ. The CDR3 loop is CASSFGQKYGYTF. The CDR3 DNA sequence: TGCGCCAGCAGCTTCGGACAGAAGTACGGCTACACCTTC.

This clone turned up a few times. The rearrangement joins TRBV28 to TRBJ2-2, with TRBD2 matching over 7 bases. CDR3 length: 16 residues. V lost 6 bases and J lost 5; bases outside the gene matches: 12. Germline CDR1 reads MDHEN; CDR2 reads SYDVKM. The CDR3, as DNA: TGTGCCAGCAGCGGGCCCGGCGGGAGAGGGACCGGGGAGCTGTTTTTT. It codes for CASSGPGGRGTGELFF.

This clone was seen only once. The genes are TRBV19 and TRBJ2-7; D is uncertain. The CDR3 totals 15 residues. Per germline, CDR1 LNHDA and CDR2 SQIVND (reference sequence). V was trimmed by 3 bases and J by 2 bases, leaving 14 bases between them. The CDR3, as DNA: TGTGCCAGTAGTATCGGCGGCGGTTACACCTACGAGCAGTACTTC. Amino acids: CASSIGGGYTYEQYF.

The chain uses TRBV7-9 and TRBJ2-3; tentatively, D is TRBD1 or TRBD2 (5 bases each). The CDR3 sequence is 15 residues long. V lost 3 bases and J lost 1, with 11 bases in between. Germline values: CDR1 SEHNR, CDR2 FQNEAQ (reference sequence). CDR3 residues: CASSLSGAGTDTQYF. The CDR3 DNA is TGTGCCAGCAGCTTGTCCGGGGCGGGCACAGATACGCAGTATTTT.

The V call is TRBV5-1, the J call TRBJ1-2; 7 bases are a match to TRBD1. CDR1 and CDR2 from the germline V gene are SGHRS and YFSETQ. Losses at the gene ends were 1 base for V and 8 bases for J; bases not matched to a gene: 5. CDR3 length: 13 residues. CDR3 bases: TGCGCCAGCAGCTTGACAGGGGCCGCAGGCTACACCTTC. Translated, it gives CASSLTGAAGYTF.

The genes are TRBV7-3 and TRBJ2-2; no clear D. Trimming removed 6 bases at V and 7 bases at J, with 12 bases between. CDR3 length equals 13 residues. Germline values: CDR1 SGHTA, CDR2 FQGTGA. The CDR3 protein is CASSPRTDGELFF. The DNA of the CDR3 is TGTGCCAGCAGTCCCCGGACGGACGGGGAGCTGTTTTTT.

V is TRBV30 and J is TRBJ1-3; the D is unclear. Trimming cost V 1 base and J 2 bases, with 6 bases left between them. Germline V lookup: CDR1 GTSNPN, CDR2 SVGIG (reference sequence). The CDR3 length is 13 residues. CDR3 nucleotide sequence: TGTGCCTGGAGTGCTGGGCCTGGAAACACCATATATTTT. It codes for CAWSAGPGNTIYF.

The rearrangement uses TRBV29-1 and TRBJ2-7; 7 bases line up with TRBD2. Per germline, CDR1 SQVTM and CDR2 ANQGSEA. The CDR3 has 11 residues. The V and J ends lost 6 bases and 3 bases, in that order; junction bases with no gene match: 2. The CDR3 DNA follows: TGCAGCGTCCGGACTAGCTACGAGCAGTACTTC. It encodes CSVRTSYEQYF.

This clone was found a few times. This sequence joins TRBV16 and TRBJ2-7, with D perhaps TRBD2 (6 bases). Trimming stripped 2 bases from V and 2 bases from J, with 16 bases between. The CDR3 is 16 residues long. Germline assignment: CDR1 KGHSY and CDR2 FQNENV. DNA of the CDR3: TGTGCCAGCAGCCAAGTCCCGGGGGTGACTGCCTACGAGCAGTACTTC. Protein product: CASSQVPGVTAYEQYF.

The chain employs TRBV6-5 and TRBJ1-1, with unresolved D. In germline, CDR1 is MNHEY, CDR2 SVGAGI. This CDR3 is 16 amino acids long. V was clipped by 0 bases and J by 3 bases, with 14 bases between them. CDR3 coding DNA: TGTGCCAGCAGTTACTCACAGCTTGCAAGGGACACTGAAGCTTTCTTT. This translates into CASSYSQLARDTEAFF.

The chain joins TRBV11-2 to TRBJ2-7; D is possibly TRBD1 (7 bases). CDR3 size: 14 residues. Deletions cut 7 bases from V and 6 bases from J, with 19 bases between. Looked up from germline, CDR1 is SGHAT and CDR2 is FQNNGV. The DNA for the CDR3 is TGTGCCAGCACCGTAAACGACAGGGACTCCGAGCAGTACTTC. Translated, it gives CASTVNDRDSEQYF.

This chain joins TRBV27 and TRBJ2-2; D unclear. CDR1 MNHEY and CDR2 SMNVEV come from the germline V gene (reference sequence). The CDR3 sequence is 15 residues long. The ends were cut back, 0 bases at V and 8 bases at J, with 13 bases in the middle. DNA for the CDR3: TGTGCCAGCAGTTTATCCCCTCGGACCACGGGGGAGCTGTTTTTT. It specifies CASSLSPRTTGELFF.

The V and J genes are TRBV27 and TRBJ2-2; 7 nucleotides agree with TRBD1. The junction had 9 bases not matched to a gene; V was cut back by 5 bases and J by 3 bases. There are 16 residues in the CDR3. CDR1 and CDR2 (germline): MNHEY, SMNVEV (reference sequence). Here the CDR3 DNA reads TGTGCCAGCAGTGGGGAGACAGGGATAGACACCGGGGAGCTGTTTTTT. Protein product: CASSGETGIDTGELFF.

CDR3 nucleotides: TGTGCCAGCAGTCCACCTTCGGGGGTCACCGGGGAGCTGTTTTTT. Protein: CASSPPSGVTGELFF. The chain employs TRBV25-1 and TRBJ2-2; TRBD2 is a possible D gene (6 bases). CDR1 MGHDK and CDR2 SYGVNS come from the germline V gene. V was shortened by 5 bases and J by 4 bases, with 14 bases between the two germline ends. This CDR3 contains 15 residues.

Notes on this clone: The same CDR3 arises from other DNA sequences in this sample as well. The CDR3 sequence: CAISVQDGAEAFF. CDR3 DNA: TGTGCCATCAGTGTACAGGATGGGGCTGAAGCTTTCTTT. The gene calls are TRBV10-3 and TRBJ1-1; D is perhaps TRBD1 (5 bases). Trimming removed 4 bases at V and 6 bases at J, with 12 bases between. The V gene's germline CDR1 is ENHRY and CDR2 SYGVKD. The CDR3 sequence is 13 residues long.

V gene TRBV19 combines with J gene TRBJ2-7, with 9 positions matching TRBD2. The CDR3 covers 14 residues. Germline V lookup: CDR1 LNHDA, CDR2 SQIVND (reference sequence). J gave up 4 bases and V 1 base, and 2 bases lay outside the gene matches. CDR3 sequence reads: CASSIVSGRYEQYF. CDR3 DNA: TGTGCCAGTAGTATAGTTAGCGGGAGATACGAGCAGTACTTC.

The rearrangement joins TRBV28 to TRBJ1-2, with D unresolved. The V gene lost 6 bases and the J gene lost 3 bases, with 17 bases spanning the gap. CDR1 is MDHEN, CDR2 SYDVKM, per germline. The CDR3 loop spans 15 amino acids. The CDR3 coding sequence is TGTGCCAGCAGGGTTGACAACCTAAGGGACTATGGCTACACCTTC. It translates to CASRVDNLRDYGYTF.

This CDR3 is CASSVRQRESYNEQFF. The CDR3 DNA sequence: TGTGCCAGCAGCGTACGACAAAGAGAGTCCTACAATGAGCAGTTCTTC. V usage is TRBV13 and J usage is TRBJ2-1, with D uncertain. V shed 5 bases and J shed 1 base, with 15 bases lying between them. There are 16 residues in the CDR3. The germline V gene has CDR1 PRHDT and CDR2 FYEKMQ (reference sequence).